The rows below give T cell receptor beta chains drawn from one sample of a study of T cells in Graves' hyperthyroidism and ophthalmopathy. TCRdb re-called the multiplex PCR reads with MiXCR, one entry per CDR3 protein. The sample yields about 350,000 distinct CDR3 sequences, roughly 15% seen once. Sample: blood. These receptor sequences come from a woman aged 60-70 years with Graves' ophthalmopathy. CDR3s include the opening cysteine and the closing phenylalanine or tryptophan. Fields, in order: CDR3 protein, CDR3 DNA, V gene, clone size, D gene, J gene. The D gene is left open where the match is weak. Clone size is not always given. Where it is, it says once, few, many or a class for expanded clones.

CASSFGGGEQYF TGTGCCAGCAGCTTCGGGGGCGGCGAGCAGTACTTC TRBV7-8 many NA TRBJ2-7
CASSLRGAGGAQETQYF TGTGCCAGCAGCTTAAGAGGGGCGGGAGGGGCCCAAGAGACCCAGTACTTC TRBV7-3 once TRBD2 TRBJ2-5
CSAPRVSGANVLTF TGCAGTGCGCCCAGGGTCTCTGGGGCCAACGTCCTGACTTTC TRBV20-1 NA NA TRBJ2-6
CSYRGQGAPYEQYF TGCAGCTACCGCGGACAGGGGGCGCCCTACGAGCAGTACTTC TRBV29-1 many TRBD1 TRBJ2-7
CASMGQETYEQYF TGTGCCAGCATGGGACAGGAGACCTACGAGCAGTACTTC TRBV6-2/TRBV6-3 few TRBD1 TRBJ2-7
CASSSGGLTGPGELFF TGTGCCAGCAGCTCAGGGGGGTTAACGGGACCCGGGGAGCTGTTTTTT TRBV7-2 NA NA TRBJ2-2
CASSPPAGGNYNEQFF TGTGCCAGCAGTCCTCCAGCGGGAGGGAACTACAATGAGCAGTTCTTC TRBV28 many TRBD2 TRBJ2-1
CASSFTRDNSYEQYF TGTGCCAGCAGCTTCACCCGGGACAACTCCTACGAGCAGTACTTC TRBV5-6 many NA TRBJ2-7
CASHPGIRSGNTIYF TGTGCCAGCCATCCAGGGATTCGCTCTGGAAACACCATATATTTT TRBV28 many NA TRBJ1-3
CATSRGGANTGELFF TGTGCCACCAGCAGAGGCGGGGCGAACACCGGGGAGCTGTTTTTT TRBV15 few NA TRBJ2-2
CASRARELFF TGTGCCAGCAGAGCCAGGGAGCTGTTTTTT TRBV28 many NA TRBJ2-2
CASSNVYRARRDTEAFF TGTGCCAGCAGCAACGTGTACCGGGCCCGGCGGGACACTGAAGCTTTCTTT TRBV7-6 few NA TRBJ1-1
CSARVGLAGAYEQYF TGCAGTGCTAGAGTCGGACTAGCGGGGGCCTACGAGCAGTACTTC TRBV20-1 NA TRBD2 TRBJ2-7
CASSEATSGRAVYEQFF TGTGCCAGCAGTGAAGCTACTAGCGGGAGGGCCGTCTATGAGCAGTTCTTC TRBV2 many TRBD2 TRBJ2-1
CASSELLGAATYNEQFF TGCGCCAGCAGTGAGTTGTTAGGAGCGGCAACCTACAATGAGCAGTTCTTC TRBV10-1 NA NA TRBJ2-1
CASSPSGAEQFF TGTGCCAGCTCACCGTCGGGTGCTGAGCAGTTCTTC TRBV18 many NA TRBJ2-1
CASSIAGQGTEAFF TGTGCCAGTAGTATAGCGGGGCAGGGCACTGAAGCTTTCTTT TRBV19 NA NA TRBJ1-1
CATSRGGGNQPQHF TGTGCCACCAGCAGAGGGGGGGGGAATCAGCCCCAGCATTTT TRBV15 NA NA TRBJ1-5
CASVLGGAYSNQPQHF TGTGCCAGCGTGTTGGGGGGGGCCTATAGCAATCAGCCCCAGCATTTT TRBV28 few NA TRBJ1-5
CASSSETSRGDTQYF TGTGCCAGCAGCTCGGAGACAAGCCGCGGAGATACGCAGTATTTT TRBV7-9 many NA TRBJ2-3
CASSIVGGSSYEQYF TGTGCCAGTAGTATAGTAGGAGGGAGCTCCTACGAGCAGTACTTC TRBV19 NA NA TRBJ2-7
CASSPAGQGRTGEQYF TGTGCCAGCAGCCCGGCCGGACAGGGAAGGACAGGCGAGCAGTACTTC TRBV5-5 few TRBD1 TRBJ2-7
CASTPLPGLRSYNEQFF TGTGCCAGCACCCCCCTCCCGGGACTGCGCTCCTACAATGAGCAGTTCTTC TRBV12-3/TRBV12-4 many NA TRBJ2-1
CASSESGVGNQPQHF TGTGCCAGCAGTGAATCGGGGGTCGGCAATCAGCCCCAGCATTTT TRBV25-1 few NA TRBJ1-5
CASRKQGNTGELFF TGTGCCAGCAGAAAGCAGGGTAACACCGGGGAGCTGTTTTTT TRBV27 many NA TRBJ2-2
CSIAGTGGMKTQYF TGCAGCATTGCCGGGACAGGGGGAATGAAGACCCAGTACTTC TRBV29-1 many TRBD1 TRBJ2-5
CASNPSGSYEQYF TGCGCCAGCAATCCCAGCGGATCCTACGAGCAGTACTTC TRBV5-1 many NA TRBJ2-7
CASSELGGGTEAFF TGTGCCAGCAGTGAATTGGGGGGTGGGACTGAAGCTTTCTTT TRBV2 many NA TRBJ1-1
CASSLPAGDNEQFF TGTGCCAGCAGCTTACCAGCGGGAGACAATGAGCAGTTCTTC TRBV7-9 many TRBD2 TRBJ2-1
CASSLVGEAFF TGTGCCAGCAGTTTAGTGGGTGAAGCTTTCTTT TRBV28 NA NA TRBJ1-1
CASRKPGQGNTEAFF TGTGCCAGCAGGAAACCGGGACAGGGGAACACTGAAGCTTTCTTT TRBV6-2/TRBV6-3 NA TRBD1 TRBJ1-1
CASSPKPSNYAEAFF TGTGCCAGCAGCCCGAAACCCTCCAATTACGCTGAAGCTTTCTTT TRBV7-8 many NA TRBJ1-1
CASSLDRGGSNEKLFF TGTGCCAGCAGCTTGGACAGGGGAGGGAGTAATGAAAAACTGTTTTTT TRBV7-8 NA TRBD1 TRBJ1-4
CATSRVPGTGGEWTDTQYF TGTGCCACCAGCAGAGTACCCGGGACAGGGGGCGAGTGGACAGATACGCAGTATTTT TRBV15 NA TRBD1 TRBJ2-3
CASSLVLLNQFF TGTGCCAGCAGTTTAGTACTACTAAACCAGTTCTTC TRBV12-3/TRBV12-4 many NA TRBJ2-1
CASSLEGSRGYQPQHF TGTGCCAGCAGTTTAGAGGGGAGCAGGGGGTATCAGCCCCAGCATTTT TRBV12-3/TRBV12-4 many TRBD1 TRBJ1-5
CASSRTSGSTNEQFF TGCGCCAGCAGCCGGACTAGCGGGAGTACGAATGAGCAGTTCTTC TRBV5-1 many TRBD2 TRBJ2-1
CAWNPGQGLSNQPQHF TGTGCCTGGAATCCGGGACAGGGTCTCAGCAATCAGCCCCAGCATTTT TRBV30 few TRBD1 TRBJ1-5
CASSRSMATNEKLFF TGCGCCAGCAGCCGATCGATGGCAACTAATGAAAAACTGTTTTTT TRBV4-1 many NA TRBJ1-4
CSVEVAVGANEKLFF TGCAGCGTTGAGGTCGCAGTCGGGGCTAATGAAAAACTGTTTTTT TRBV29-1 NA NA TRBJ1-4
CASSRLAGGPHEQYF TGTGCCAGCAGCCGCCTAGCGGGAGGGCCCCACGAGCAGTACTTC TRBV7-9 many TRBD2 TRBJ2-7
CASSLSPGTGFQPQHF TGTGCCAGCAGTTTATCGCCCGGGACAGGGTTTCAGCCCCAGCATTTT TRBV12-3/TRBV12-4 many TRBD1 TRBJ1-5
CASSVSGRAEFGELFF TGTGCCAGCAGCGTTAGCGGGAGGGCCGAGTTCGGGGAGCTGTTTTTT TRBV9 few TRBD2 TRBJ2-2
CASSLRQPEQYF TGTGCCAGCAGTTTGAGGCAGCCCGAGCAGTACTTC TRBV28 NA NA TRBJ2-7
CASGGVGGANVLTF TGTGCCAGCGGGGGGGTTGGTGGGGCCAACGTCCTGACTTTC TRBV2 NA TRBD2 TRBJ2-6
CASSTGLADSREQFF TGTGCCAGCAGCACGGGACTAGCGGACTCCCGTGAGCAGTTCTTC TRBV12-3/TRBV12-4 NA TRBD2 TRBJ2-1
CASSAEGGQETQYF TGTGCCAGCAGCGCCGAGGGGGGGCAAGAGACCCAGTACTTC TRBV7-3 many NA TRBJ2-5